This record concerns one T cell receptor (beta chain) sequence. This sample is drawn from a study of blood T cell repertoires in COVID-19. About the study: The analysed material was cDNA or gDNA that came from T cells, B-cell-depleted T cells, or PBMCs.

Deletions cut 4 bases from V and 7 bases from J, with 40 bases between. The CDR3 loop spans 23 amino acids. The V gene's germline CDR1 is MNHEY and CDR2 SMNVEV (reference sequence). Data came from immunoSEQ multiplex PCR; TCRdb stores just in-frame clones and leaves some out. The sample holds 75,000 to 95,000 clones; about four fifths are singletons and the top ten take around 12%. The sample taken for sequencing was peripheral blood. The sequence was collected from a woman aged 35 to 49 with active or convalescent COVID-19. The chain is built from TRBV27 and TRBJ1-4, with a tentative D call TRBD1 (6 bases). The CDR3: CASSSRTYTAGGLPTGTTEKLFF. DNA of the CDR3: TGTGCCAGCAGTTCGCGCACGTATACAGCGGGGGGCTTACCGACCGGAACCACTGAAAAACTGTTTTTT.